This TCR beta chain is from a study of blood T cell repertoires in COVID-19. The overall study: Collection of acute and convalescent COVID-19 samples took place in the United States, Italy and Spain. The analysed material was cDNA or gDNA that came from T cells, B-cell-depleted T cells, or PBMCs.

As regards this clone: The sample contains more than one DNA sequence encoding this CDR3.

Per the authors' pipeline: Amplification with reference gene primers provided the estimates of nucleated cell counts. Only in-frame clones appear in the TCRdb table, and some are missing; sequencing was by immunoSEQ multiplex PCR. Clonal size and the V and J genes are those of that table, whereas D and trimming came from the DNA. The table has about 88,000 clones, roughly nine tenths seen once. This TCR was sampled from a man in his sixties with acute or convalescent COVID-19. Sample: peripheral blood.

The CDR3 region is CAGLAGGTDTQYF. The CDR3 DNA is TGTGCCGGCCTAGCGGGAGGCACAGATACGCAGTATTTT. The chain employs TRBV2 and TRBJ2-3; 10 positions match TRBD2. Germline loops: CDR1 SNHLY, CDR2 FYNNEI. The CDR3 is made up of 13 amino acids. V lost 11 bases and J lost 1; bases outside the gene matches: 3. The full variable domain, with the rest looked up from reference TRBV2 and TRBJ2-3, is EPEVTQTPSHQVTQMGQEVILRCVPISNHLYFYWYRQILGQKVEFLVSFYNNEISEKSEIFDDQFSVERPDGSNFTLKIRSTKLEDSAMYFCAGLAGGTDTQYFGPGTRLTVL.